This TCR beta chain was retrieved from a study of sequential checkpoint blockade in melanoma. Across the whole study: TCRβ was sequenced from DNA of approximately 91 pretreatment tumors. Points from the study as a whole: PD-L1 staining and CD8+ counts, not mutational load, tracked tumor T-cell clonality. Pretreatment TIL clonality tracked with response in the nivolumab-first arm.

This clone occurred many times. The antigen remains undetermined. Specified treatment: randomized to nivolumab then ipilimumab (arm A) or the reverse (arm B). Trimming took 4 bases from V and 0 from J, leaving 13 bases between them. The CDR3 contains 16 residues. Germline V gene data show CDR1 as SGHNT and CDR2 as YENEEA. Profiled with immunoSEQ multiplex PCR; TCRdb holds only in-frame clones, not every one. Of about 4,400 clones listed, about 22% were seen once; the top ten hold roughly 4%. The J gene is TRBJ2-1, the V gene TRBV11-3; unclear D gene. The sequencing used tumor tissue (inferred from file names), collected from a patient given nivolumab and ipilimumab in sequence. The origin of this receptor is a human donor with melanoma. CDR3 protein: CASSSLTSSSYNEQFF. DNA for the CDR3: TGTGCCAGCAGCTCCCTTACTTCGAGCTCCTACAATGAGCAGTTCTTC.